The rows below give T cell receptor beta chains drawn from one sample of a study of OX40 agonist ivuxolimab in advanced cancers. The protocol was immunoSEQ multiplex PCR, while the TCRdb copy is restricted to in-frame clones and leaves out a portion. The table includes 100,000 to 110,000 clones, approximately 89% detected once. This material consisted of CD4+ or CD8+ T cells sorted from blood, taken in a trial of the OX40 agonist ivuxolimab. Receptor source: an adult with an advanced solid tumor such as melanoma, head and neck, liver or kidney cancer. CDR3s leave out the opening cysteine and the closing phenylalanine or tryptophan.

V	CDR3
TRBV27	ASSLGSGHVMNTEAF
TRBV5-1	ASSAGRLGWGREQY
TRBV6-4	ASSLLAGGVANTGELF
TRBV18	ASSPKTGDNEQF
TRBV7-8	ASRDRGTDTQY
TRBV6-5	ASSYTTGVDGYT
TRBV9	ASRRQPTGELF
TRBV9	ASSPLADPSYEQY
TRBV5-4	ASSLFGTGAYEQY
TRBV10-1	ASSETEYYGYT
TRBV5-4	ASRPGRGYEQY
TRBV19	ASSIYRGETQY
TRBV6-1	ASSSFEQY
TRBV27	ASSETTGTGDPYEQY
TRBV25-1	ASSGSRTRRSPLH
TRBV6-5	ASSLDHGLDRF
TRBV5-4	ASNNPGGGKTQY
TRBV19	ASTGVNYGYT
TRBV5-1	ASSLDASGGAGEQF
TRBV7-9	ASSLSLGAYEQY
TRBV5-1	ASSLSLSGNTIY
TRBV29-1	SVRGRGETQY
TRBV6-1	ASSWRATDTQY
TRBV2	ASSRRLAGSTDTQY
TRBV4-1	ASSQDDGAYSPLH
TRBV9	ASSEASGSFDEQY
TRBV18	ASSPNQGNSPLH
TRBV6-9	ASSYKESVAGGSHEQY
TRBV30	AWSVPGGGNTIY
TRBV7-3	ASSAGTGKAGELF
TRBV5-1	ASRALDGAYEQY
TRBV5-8	ASSLGWQNTEAF
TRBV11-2	ASSEGLNTEAF
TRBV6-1	ASSVDRGRGETQY
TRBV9	ASSVDGYNEQF